What follows are 27 T cell receptor beta chains derived from one specimen sequenced in a study of post-analysis software for immune sequencing data. cDNA libraries of TCR beta carried unique molecular identifiers. TCRdb re-derived calls from the PCR reads in MiXCR, one entry per CDR3 protein. This table holds roughly 800,000 distinct CDR3 sequences, approximately 50% found once. The study's findings and limits: When patients were compared with controls, about 5 TRBV segments were more frequent, TRBV5-6, TRBV5-1 and TRBV20-1 among them.

No antigens are known for them. Specimen: blood. The receptor set was obtained from a girl between 10 and 17 years old with multiple sclerosis.

The CDR3 protein is CASSHGTVIAGWGEQFF. The DNA of the CDR3 is TGTGCCAGCAGCCACGGTACCGTGATAGCGGGGTGGGGCGAGCAGTTCTTC. The chain links TRBV7-2 to TRBJ2-1; TRBD2 matches 8 bases. The CDR3 consists of 17 residues. Germline CDR1 is SGHTA and CDR2 is FQGNSA. After removal of 5 bases from V and 10 bases from J, the junction contained 19 bases not matched to a gene.

The chain recombines TRBV14 with TRBJ2-7, with 10 positions matching TRBD2. The germline gives CDR1 SGHDN, CDR2 FVKESK. This CDR3 contains 17 residues. After removal of 3 bases from V and 2 bases from J, the junction contained 10 bases not matched to a gene. CDR3 coding DNA: TGTGCCAGCAGCCACTCCCGACTAGCGGGCCTTACCTACGAGCAGTACTTC. Protein sequence: CASSHSRLAGLTYEQYF. Full variable domain (outside the CDR3, taken from reference TRBV14 and TRBJ2-7): EAGVTQFPSHSVIEKGQTVTLRCDPISGHDNLYWYRRVMGKEIKFLLHFVKESKQDESGMPNNRFLAERTGGTYSTLKVQPAELEDSGVYFCASSHSRLAGLTYEQYFGPGTRLTVT.

This clonotype has more than one count but fewer than ten. The chain combines TRBV20-1 with TRBJ2-1, with a tentative D call TRBD2 (6 bases). Germline lookup yields CDR1 DFQATT and CDR2 SNEGSKA (reference sequence). V gave up 5 bases and J gave up 3 bases, with 14 bases separating them. The CDR3 covers 14 residues. In DNA form, the CDR3 reads TGCAGTGCTTCGACTAGTTCGAGCTACAATGAGCAGTTCTTC. Translating gives CSASTSSSYNEQFF.

The chain couples TRBV18 to TRBJ2-1; TRBD1 matches at 7 bases. The CDR3 is made up of 14 amino acids. Germline lookup yields CDR1 KGHSH and CDR2 LQKENI. V shed 0 bases and J 12 bases; nucleotides not matched to a gene: 8. The CDR3 nucleotides read TGTGCCAGCTCACCACCTAACAGGGGCCTCGCGCAGTTCTTC. Protein product: CASSPPNRGLAQFF.

This clonotype was detected once. V gene TRBV6-6 combines with J gene TRBJ1-6; the D is unclear. Germline V CDR1 and CDR2: MNHNY, SVGAGI (reference sequence). The V end lost 2 bases, the J end lost 10 bases, and 6 bases lay between the germline ends. The CDR3 sequence is 12 residues long. The CDR3: CASSYPPSPLHF. In DNA form, the CDR3 reads TGTGCCAGCAGTTACCCGCCCTCACCCCTCCACTTT.

The rearrangement joins TRBV12-3 or TRBV12-4 to TRBJ1-2; TRBD1 aligns across 8 bases. V was clipped by 1 base and J by 4 bases; unmatched bases: 2. CDR3 size: 14 residues. Written as DNA, the CDR3 is TGTGCCAGCAGTTTAGTCACAGGGGGCTATGGCTACACCTTC. This translates into CASSLVTGGYGYTF.

The rearrangement uses TRBV29-1 and TRBJ2-1; D might be TRBD1 or TRBD2, each matching 5 bases. CDR1 and CDR2 from the germline V gene are SQVTM and ANQGSEA. The V end was cut by 2 bases, the J end by 10 bases, with 12 bases between. The CDR3 covers 12 residues. The CDR3 DNA reads as TGCAGCGTTGAAAAGGGGTTAGCGGAGCAGTTCTTC. It is translated as CSVEKGLAEQFF.

V usage is TRBV20-1 and J usage is TRBJ2-7, with D unclear. CDR1 and CDR2 from the germline V gene are DFQATT and SNEGSKA (reference sequence). V lost 6 bases to trimming and J lost 3 bases, with 18 bases between them. The CDR3 has 14 residues. CDR3 residues: CSAPRNYPYYEQYF. In DNA form, the CDR3 reads TGCAGTGCACCTCGAAACTATCCTTACTACGAGCAGTACTTC.

The chain links TRBV15 to TRBJ1-6, with TRBD1 as a possible D gene (5 bases). The germline V gene encodes CDR1 LNHNV and CDR2 YYDKDF (reference sequence). This CDR3 contains 17 residues. V was pared by 5 bases and J by 10 bases, with 24 bases between. Here the CDR3 DNA reads TGTGCCACCAGCGGAGGAGGGGTTCCAGGAGTAGGATCACCCCTCCACTTT. This sequence encodes CATSGGGVPGVGSPLHF.

This clonotype was seen more than once but under ten times. The rearrangement links TRBV20-1 to TRBJ1-5; 10 bases are a match to TRBD1. The length of the CDR3 is 14 residues. V was pared by 6 bases and J by 5 bases, with 7 bases of the junction left unmatched. The germline gives CDR1 DFQATT, CDR2 SNEGSKA (reference sequence). Here the CDR3 DNA reads TGCAGTGCAATGCCGGGACAGGGGTATCAGCCCCAGCATTTT. Translation: CSAMPGQGYQPQHF.

This clonotype came up a few times. This chain joins TRBV20-1 and TRBJ2-5; 7 bases fit TRBD1. The DNA end is more similar to TRBJ2-7, so the J call may be wrong. Germline CDR1 reads DFQATT; CDR2 reads SNEGSKA (reference sequence). The CDR3 loop spans 15 amino acids. CDR3: CSARVPNRGSNEQYF. The DNA for the CDR3 is TGCAGTGCTAGAGTTCCGAACAGGGGAAGCAACGAGCAGTACTTC.

The V call is TRBV24-1, the J call TRBJ2-1; D possibly corresponds to TRBD1 (6 bases). The CDR3 totals 13 residues. Trimming stripped 4 bases from V and 9 bases from J, with 12 bases between. Looked up from germline, CDR1 is KGHDR and CDR2 is SFDVKD. The CDR3 bases are TGTGCCACCAGTGAGCTCAGGGGCGGTGAGCAGTTCTTC. Its protein product is CATSELRGGEQFF.

This chain joins TRBV29-1 and TRBJ2-4, with TRBD2 matching 7 bases. CDR3 length: 11 residues. Germline V gene lookup returns CDR1 SQVTM and CDR2 ANQGSEA. V lost 7 bases, J lost 12 bases, and 9 bases stayed unmatched. This CDR3 is CSASLAFGQYF. Here the CDR3 DNA reads TGCAGCGCCTCACTAGCGTTTGGTCAGTACTTC.

This clonotype was seen a few times. This chain links TRBV27 with TRBJ1-5; 8 bases match TRBD1. This CDR3 contains 14 residues. Germline loops: CDR1 MNHEY, CDR2 SMNVEV (reference sequence). The V gene end was trimmed by 8 bases and the J gene end by 2 bases; junction bases not matched to a gene: 5. CDR3: CASGTGGGNQPQHF. As DNA, the CDR3 is TGTGCCAGCGGAACAGGGGGAGGCAATCAGCCCCAGCATTTT.

This chain uses TRBV7-9 with TRBJ2-3; 7 bases line up with TRBD2. The length of the CDR3 is 16 residues. Looked up from germline, CDR1 is SEHNR and CDR2 is FQNEAQ (reference sequence). The trim removed 5 bases at V and 5 bases at J, leaving 13 bases unmatched. As DNA, the CDR3 is TGTGCCAGCAGCCCTTCTAGCGGAAAGGGCGGAGATACGCAGTATTTT. Its translation is CASSPSSGKGGDTQYF.

The chain recombines TRBV20-1 with TRBJ2-5, with D maybe TRBD2 (6 bases). Germline CDR1 and CDR2: DFQATT and SNEGSKA (reference sequence). CDR3 length equals 12 residues. Trimming took 5 bases from V and 5 from J, leaving 12 bases between them. Here the CDR3 reads CSAARGPETQYF. CDR3 nucleotide sequence: TGCAGTGCTGCGCGGGGTCCCGAGACCCAGTACTTC.

A few counts support this clonotype. The J gene is TRBJ2-3, the V gene TRBV12-3 or TRBV12-4; D tentatively fits TRBD1 or TRBD2 (5 bases each). This CDR3 comprises 16 residues. Trimming cost V 10 bases and J 1 base, with 21 bases left between them. For the CDR3, the DNA is TGTGCCACCACGTCCGGGGCCGTCTCTCGCACAGATACGCAGTATTTT. Translation: CATTSGAVSRTDTQYF.

CDR3 nucleotide sequence: TGTGCCAGCAGCTATTACAGGGCGAAATCCTACGAGCAGTACTTC. Its translation is CASSYYRAKSYEQYF. This chain connects TRBV12-3 or TRBV12-4 to TRBJ2-7, with D possibly matching TRBD1 (6 bases). The CDR3 loop spans 15 amino acids. Trimming took 6 bases from V and 1 from J, leaving 16 bases between them.

V is TRBV20-1 and J is TRBJ2-4; the match to TRBD2 covers 7 bases. CDR3 length: 12 residues. V lost 3 bases to trimming and J lost 7 bases; unmatched junction nucleotides: 3. CDR1 is DFQATT and CDR2 is SNEGSKA in the germline V gene (reference sequence). In nucleotides, the CDR3 is TGCAGTGCTAGCATGGGAGGGAACATTCAGTACTTC. Its protein product is CSASMGGNIQYF.

This clonotype was seen only a few times. The chain joins TRBV5-6 to TRBJ1-2; weak D call: TRBD1 (5 bases). V lost 4 bases and J lost 8, with 15 bases in between. Germline CDR1 and CDR2: SGHDT and YYEEEE. This CDR3 contains 13 residues. CDR3: CASSLSGGGGYTF. CDR3 nucleotide sequence: TGTGCCAGCAGCCTGTCCGGGGGAGGAGGCTACACCTTC. Looking up the rest from reference TRBV5-6 and TRBJ1-2 gives the full variable domain: DAGVTQSPTHLIKTRGQQVTLRCSPKSGHDTVSWYQQALGQGPQFIFQYYEEEERQRGNFPDRFSGHQFPNYSSELNVNALLLGDSALYLCASSLSGGGGYTFGSGTRLTVV.

In this sample, this clonotype turned up a few times. The rearrangement uses TRBV2 and TRBJ2-7; D might be TRBD1 or TRBD2, each matching 5 bases. The CDR3 length is 12 residues. Germline CDR1 and CDR2: SNHLY and FYNNEI. The V gene lost 4 bases and the J gene lost 4 bases, with 8 bases spanning the gap. The chain's CDR3 is CASSGGEYEQYF. CDR3 nucleotide sequence: TGTGCCAGCAGTGGAGGGGAGTACGAGCAGTACTTC.

The CDR3 coding sequence is TGTGCCAGCAGCCGCACTAGCGGCTGGAATGAGCAGTTCTTC. Translated, it gives CASSRTSGWNEQFF. This chain uses TRBV6-5 with TRBJ2-1; 8 bases align to TRBD2. V shed 6 bases and J 7 bases; nucleotides not matched to a gene: 8. The CDR3 consists of 14 residues. Germline-derived CDR1 and CDR2 are MNHEY and SVGAGI.

This chain joins TRBV2 and TRBJ2-1; 13 bases fit TRBD2. CDR1 and CDR2 from the germline V gene are SNHLY and FYNNEI. The CDR3 has 17 residues. The ends lost 4 bases at V and 2 bases at J; junction bases unmatched: 5. CDR3 loop: CASSAPGTSGAYNEQFF. CDR3 DNA sequence: TGTGCCAGCAGTGCCCCTGGGACTAGCGGGGCCTACAATGAGCAGTTCTTC.

This clonotype was counted a few times. This chain links TRBV15 with TRBJ2-7; TRBD2 aligns across 13 bases. The CDR3 length is 17 residues. Germline CDR1 is LNHNV and CDR2 is YYDKDF (reference sequence). Trimming took 2 bases from V and 3 from J; bases not matched to a gene: 7. CDR3 protein: CATSRNLGTSGNYEQYF. CDR3 bases: TGTGCCACCAGCAGAAACCTCGGGACTAGCGGGAACTACGAGCAGTACTTC.

This clonotype was counted only a few times. The CDR3 DNA reads as TGTGCCACCAGCAGAAACACCGTGCCCCATGAGCAGTACTTC. This encodes CATSRNTVPHEQYF. The chain employs TRBV15 and TRBJ2-5; D is unclear. Germline assignment: CDR1 LNHNV and CDR2 YYDKDF (reference sequence). V was pared by 2 bases and J by 11 bases, with 18 bases between. This CDR3 comprises 14 residues.

This clonotype has ten or more counts. The chain is built from TRBV9 and TRBJ1-1, with 7 bases matching TRBD1. The CDR3 length is 15 residues. Trimming at V came to 4 bases and at J to 0 bases, leaving 6 bases not matched to a gene. CDR1 SGDLS and CDR2 YYNGEE come from the germline V gene. The CDR3 spells CASSPRQGLNTEAFF. In nucleotides, the CDR3 is TGTGCCAGCAGCCCGCGACAGGGACTGAACACTGAAGCTTTCTTT. Complete variable domain (other parts from reference TRBV9 and TRBJ1-1): DSGVTQTPKHLITATGQRVTLRCSPRSGDLSVYWYQQSLDQGLQFLIQYYNGEERAKGNILERFSAQQFPDLHSELNLSSLELGDSALYFCASSPRQGLNTEAFFGQGTRLTVV.

This clonotype came up a few times. The chain joins TRBV15 to TRBJ2-5; 14 nucleotides match TRBD2. This CDR3 is 18 amino acids long. J lost 6 bases, V lost 6 bases, and 15 bases had no gene match. In germline, CDR1 is LNHNV, CDR2 YYDKDF (reference sequence). Here the CDR3 DNA reads TGTGCCACCAGGACCGGGACTAGCGGGAGTTATCGTGGAAAGACCCAGTACTTC. Protein: CATRTGTSGSYRGKTQYF.